The clone carrying this T cell receptor beta chain has ten or more counts. A read error may explain this, as a much larger clone is one base away. The sample comes from a study of tumor-infiltrating lymphocytes in oesophageal squamous cell carcinoma. TCRdb re-derived calls from the PCR reads in MiXCR, one entry per CDR3 protein. Counted here are 24,000 or so distinct CDR3 sequences, 38% occurring once; the ten biggest clones make up approximately 22%. Trimming removed 1 base at V and 7 bases at J, with 11 bases between. This CDR3 is built from 13 residues. Per the germline V gene, CDR1 is LGHNT and CDR2 is FRNRAP.

This chain joins TRBV12-5 and TRBJ2-7, with D unclear. The clonotype was recovered from a male donor with esophageal squamous cell carcinoma. The sequenced sample consisted of esophageal tumor tissue. The CDR3 coding sequence is TGTGCTAGTGGTTTGGGGAGATTCAATGAGCAGTACTTC. This codes for CASGLGRFNEQYF.